This T cell receptor (beta chain) emerged from a study of blood T cell repertoires in COVID-19. Study-level background: Specimens from acute and convalescent COVID-19 originated in the United States, Italy and Spain.

The V segment lost 0 bases and the J segment 7 bases; nucleotides outside the gene matches: 2. The CDR3 extends over 13 amino acids. The germline CDR1 and CDR2 sequences are MGHRA and YSYEKL. TCRdb keeps only in-frame clones here, not all; method: immunoSEQ multiplex PCR. The sample gives 200,000 to 250,000 clones, 82% of which show up once; around 3.4% is in the top ten. Material: PBMCs or T cells enriched from blood (not recorded which). The sequence was collected from a woman aged 55-69 years who had recovered from COVID-19. This rearrangement joins TRBV4-1 to TRBJ1-1; 7 nucleotides align to TRBD1. DNA for the CDR3: TGCGCCAGCAGCCAAGATTCAGGGGGTGAAGCTTTCTTT. It codes for CASSQDSGGEAFF.